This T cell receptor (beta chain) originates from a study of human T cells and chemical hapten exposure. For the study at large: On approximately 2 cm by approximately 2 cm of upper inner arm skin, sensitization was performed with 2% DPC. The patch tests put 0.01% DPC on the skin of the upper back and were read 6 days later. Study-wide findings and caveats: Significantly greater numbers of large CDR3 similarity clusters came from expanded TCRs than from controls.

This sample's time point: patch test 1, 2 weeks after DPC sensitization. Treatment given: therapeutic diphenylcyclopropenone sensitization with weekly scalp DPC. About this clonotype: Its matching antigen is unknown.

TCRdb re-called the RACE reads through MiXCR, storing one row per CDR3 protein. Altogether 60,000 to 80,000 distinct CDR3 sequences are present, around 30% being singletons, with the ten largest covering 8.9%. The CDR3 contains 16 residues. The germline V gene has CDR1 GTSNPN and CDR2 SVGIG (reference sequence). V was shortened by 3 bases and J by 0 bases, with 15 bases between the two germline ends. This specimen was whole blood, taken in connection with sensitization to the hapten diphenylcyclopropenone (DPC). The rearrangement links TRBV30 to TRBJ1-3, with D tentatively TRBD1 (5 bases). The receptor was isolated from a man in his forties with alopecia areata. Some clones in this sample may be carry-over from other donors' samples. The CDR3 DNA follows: TGTGCCTGGAGACAACCGGGACTGACCTCTGGAAACACCATATATTTT. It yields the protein CAWRQPGLTSGNTIYF.